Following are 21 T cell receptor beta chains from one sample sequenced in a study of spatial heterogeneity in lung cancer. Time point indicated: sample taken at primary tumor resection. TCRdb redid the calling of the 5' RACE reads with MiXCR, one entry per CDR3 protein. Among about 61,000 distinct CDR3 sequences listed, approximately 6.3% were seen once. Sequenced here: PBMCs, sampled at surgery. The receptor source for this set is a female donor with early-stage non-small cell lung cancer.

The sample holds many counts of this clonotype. CDR3 loop: CASSWGGEQFF. The CDR3 nucleotides are TGTGCCAGCAGTTGGGGTGGTGAGCAGTTCTTC. V usage is TRBV6-5 and J usage is TRBJ2-1; D remains unclear. V dropped 4 bases and J dropped 9 bases, with 7 bases sitting between them. CDR3 length: 11 amino acids. The germline V gene has CDR1 MNHEY and CDR2 SVGAGI.

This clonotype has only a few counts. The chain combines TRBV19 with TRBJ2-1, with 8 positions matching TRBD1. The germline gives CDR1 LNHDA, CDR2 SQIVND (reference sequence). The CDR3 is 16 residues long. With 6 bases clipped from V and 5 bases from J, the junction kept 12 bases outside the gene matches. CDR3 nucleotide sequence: TGTGCCAGTAGACCAGCCGCCGGGACAGGTAACAATGAGCAGTTCTTC. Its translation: CASRPAAGTGNNEQFF. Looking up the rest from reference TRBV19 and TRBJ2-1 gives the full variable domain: DGGITQSPKYLFRKEGQNVTLSCEQNLNHDAMYWYRQDPGQGLRLIYYSQIVNDFQKGDIAEGYSVSREKKESFPLTVTSAQKNPTAFYLCASRPAAGTGNNEQFFGPGTRLTVL.

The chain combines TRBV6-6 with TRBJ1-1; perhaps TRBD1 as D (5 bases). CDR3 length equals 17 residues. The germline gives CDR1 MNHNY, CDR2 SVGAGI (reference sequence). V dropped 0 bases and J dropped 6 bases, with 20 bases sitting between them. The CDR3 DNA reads TGTGCCAGCAGTTACTCCCGAAGGGGCCCCGGCACCCCTGAAGCTTTCTTT. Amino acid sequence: CASSYSRRGPGTPEAFF.

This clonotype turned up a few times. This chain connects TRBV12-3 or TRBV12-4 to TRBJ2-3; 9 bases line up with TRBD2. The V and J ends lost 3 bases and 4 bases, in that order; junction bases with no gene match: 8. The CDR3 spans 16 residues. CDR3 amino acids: CASSFLGGGAADTQYF. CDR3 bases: TGTGCCAGCAGTTTTTTGGGCGGGGGGGCGGCAGATACGCAGTATTTT.

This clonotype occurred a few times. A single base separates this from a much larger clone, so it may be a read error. This chain's CDR3 is CASSLGVHYGYTF. In DNA, the CDR3 is TGTGCCAGCAGTTTGGGGGTCCACTATGGCTACACCTTC. The chain employs TRBV28 and TRBJ1-2; D is possibly TRBD1 (5 bases). The ends were cut back, 3 bases at V and 3 bases at J, with 8 bases in the middle. This CDR3 has 13 residues. CDR1 is MDHEN, CDR2 SYDVKM, per germline.

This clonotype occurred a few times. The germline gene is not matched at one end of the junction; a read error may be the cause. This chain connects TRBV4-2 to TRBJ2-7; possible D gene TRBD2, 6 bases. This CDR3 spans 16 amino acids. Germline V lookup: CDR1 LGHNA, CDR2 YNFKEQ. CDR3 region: CASSQELPQPGLRLNF. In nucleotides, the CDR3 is TGTGCCAGCAGCCAAGAGTTGCCTCAACCGGGACTGAGATTGAACTTC.

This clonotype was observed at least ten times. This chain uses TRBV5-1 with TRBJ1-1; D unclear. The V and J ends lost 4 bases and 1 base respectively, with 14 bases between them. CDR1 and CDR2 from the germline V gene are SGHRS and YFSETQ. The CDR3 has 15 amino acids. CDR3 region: CASSASGRTNTEAFF. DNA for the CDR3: TGCGCCAGCAGCGCCTCCGGACGGACGAACACTGAAGCTTTCTTT.

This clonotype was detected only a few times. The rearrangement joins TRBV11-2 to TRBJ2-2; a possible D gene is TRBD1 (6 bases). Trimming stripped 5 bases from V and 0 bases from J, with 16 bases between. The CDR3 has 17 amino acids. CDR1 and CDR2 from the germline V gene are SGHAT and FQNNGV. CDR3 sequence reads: CASSPPKQGPNTGELFF. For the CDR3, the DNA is TGTGCCAGCAGCCCCCCAAAACAGGGTCCGAACACCGGGGAGCTGTTTTTT.

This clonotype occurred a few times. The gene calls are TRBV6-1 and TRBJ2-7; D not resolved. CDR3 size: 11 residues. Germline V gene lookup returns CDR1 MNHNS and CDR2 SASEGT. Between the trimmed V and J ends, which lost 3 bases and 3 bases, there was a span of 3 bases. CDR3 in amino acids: CASSDRYEQYV. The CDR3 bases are TGTGCCAGCAGTGACCGCTACGAGCAGTACGTC.

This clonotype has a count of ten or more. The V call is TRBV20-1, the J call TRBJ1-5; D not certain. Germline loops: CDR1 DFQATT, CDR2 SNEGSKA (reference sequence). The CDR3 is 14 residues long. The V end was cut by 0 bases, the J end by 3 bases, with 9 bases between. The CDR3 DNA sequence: TGCAGTGCTAGAGAAGGGTTTAACAATCAGCCCCAGCATTTT. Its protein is CSAREGFNNQPQHF.

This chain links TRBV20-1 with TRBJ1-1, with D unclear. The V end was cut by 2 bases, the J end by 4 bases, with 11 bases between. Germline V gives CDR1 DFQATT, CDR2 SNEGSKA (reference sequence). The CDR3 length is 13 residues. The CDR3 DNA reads TGCAGTGCTAGAAACAGAGGGCGCACTGAAGCTTTCTTT. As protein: CSARNRGRTEAFF.

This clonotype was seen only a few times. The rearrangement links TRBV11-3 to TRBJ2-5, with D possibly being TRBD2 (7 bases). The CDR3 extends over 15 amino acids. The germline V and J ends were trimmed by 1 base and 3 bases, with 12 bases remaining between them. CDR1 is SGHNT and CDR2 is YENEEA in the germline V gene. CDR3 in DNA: TGTGCCAGCAGCTTAGGTGCGGGGGCCGAAGAGACCCAGTACTTC. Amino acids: CASSLGAGAEETQYF.

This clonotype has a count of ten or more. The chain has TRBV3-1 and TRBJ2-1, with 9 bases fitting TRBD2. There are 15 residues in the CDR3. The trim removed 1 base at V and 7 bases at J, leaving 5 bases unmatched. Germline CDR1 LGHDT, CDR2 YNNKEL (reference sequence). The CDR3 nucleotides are TGTGCCAGCAGCCAAGGCGGGAGGGCCAGAAATGAGCAGTTCTTC. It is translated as CASSQGGRARNEQFF.

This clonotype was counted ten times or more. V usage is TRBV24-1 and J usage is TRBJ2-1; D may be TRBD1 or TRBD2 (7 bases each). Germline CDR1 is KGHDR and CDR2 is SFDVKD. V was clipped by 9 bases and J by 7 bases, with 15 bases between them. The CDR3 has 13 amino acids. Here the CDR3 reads CATDRVGGNEQFF. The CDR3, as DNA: TGTGCCACCGACAGGGTCGGGGGGAATGAGCAGTTCTTC.

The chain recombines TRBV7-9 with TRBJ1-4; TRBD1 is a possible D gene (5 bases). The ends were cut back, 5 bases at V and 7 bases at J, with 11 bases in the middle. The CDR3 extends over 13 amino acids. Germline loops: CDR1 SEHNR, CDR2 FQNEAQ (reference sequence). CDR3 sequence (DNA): TGTGCCAGCAGCCGAGGGGAGGGTGAAAAACTGTTTTTT. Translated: CASSRGEGEKLFF.

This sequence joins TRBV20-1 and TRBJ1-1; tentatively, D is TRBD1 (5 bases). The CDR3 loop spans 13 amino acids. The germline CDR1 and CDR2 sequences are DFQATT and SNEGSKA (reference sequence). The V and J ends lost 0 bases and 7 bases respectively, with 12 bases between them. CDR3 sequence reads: CSARDPVQVEAFF. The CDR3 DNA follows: TGCAGTGCTAGAGATCCCGTACAGGTTGAAGCTTTCTTT.

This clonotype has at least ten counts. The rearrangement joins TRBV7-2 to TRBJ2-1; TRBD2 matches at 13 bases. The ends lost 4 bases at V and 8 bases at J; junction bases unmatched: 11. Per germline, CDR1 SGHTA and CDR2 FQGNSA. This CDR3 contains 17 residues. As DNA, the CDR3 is TGTGCCAGCAGCTCCAGGACTAGCGGGAGCGATAGATATGAGCAGTTCTTC. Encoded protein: CASSSRTSGSDRYEQFF.

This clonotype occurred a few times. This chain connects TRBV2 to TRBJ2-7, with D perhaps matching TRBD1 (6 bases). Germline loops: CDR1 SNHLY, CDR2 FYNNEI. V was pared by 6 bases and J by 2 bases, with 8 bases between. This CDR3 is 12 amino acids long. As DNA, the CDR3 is TGTGCCAGCAGCGGGGACACCTACGAGCAGTACTTC. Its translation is CASSGDTYEQYF.

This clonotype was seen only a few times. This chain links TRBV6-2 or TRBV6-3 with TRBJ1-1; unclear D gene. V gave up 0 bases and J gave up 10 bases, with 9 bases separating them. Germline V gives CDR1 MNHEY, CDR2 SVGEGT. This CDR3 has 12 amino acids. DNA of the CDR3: TGTGCCAGCAGTTACTCGGGATCGGGAGCTTTCTTT. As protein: CASSYSGSGAFF.

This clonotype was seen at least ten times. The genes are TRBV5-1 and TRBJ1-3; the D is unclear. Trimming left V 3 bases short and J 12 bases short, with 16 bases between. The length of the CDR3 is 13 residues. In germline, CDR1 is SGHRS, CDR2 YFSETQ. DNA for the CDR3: TGCGCCAGCAGCTCGCAACCCGAAGATGGCATATATTTT. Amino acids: CASSSQPEDGIYF.

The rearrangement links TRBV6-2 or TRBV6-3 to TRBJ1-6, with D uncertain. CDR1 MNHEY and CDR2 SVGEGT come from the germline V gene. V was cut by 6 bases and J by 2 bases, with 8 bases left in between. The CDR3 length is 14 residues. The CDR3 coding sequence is TGTGCCAGCAGCCTCGAGACCTATAATTCACCCCTCCACTTT. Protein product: CASSLETYNSPLHF.